The 14 T cell receptor beta chains below were found in one sample sequenced in a study of CD8+ T cells in alopecia areata. The authors extracted RNA and reverse transcribed it into cDNA as the sequencing template. The data were produced by immunoSEQ multiplex PCR, yet TCRdb's version contains in-frame clones alone and is incomplete. The sample shows about 90,000 clones, about 40% of them seen only once. Stated treatment: oral pan-JAK inhibitor, 5-10 mg twice daily. Sample: CD8+ T cells sorted from blood, taken at week 24, from a patient treated with tofacitinib. The origin of the receptors is a human donor with alopecia areata.

This clone was counted between two and nine times. This sequence joins TRBV29-1 and TRBJ2-7, with 12 bases identical to TRBD1. Germline V gene data show CDR1 as SQVTM and CDR2 as ANQGSEA. V was clipped by 7 bases and J by 6 bases; unmatched bases: 4. CDR3 size: 12 residues. The CDR3 DNA reads as TGCAGCGCCGGGACAGGGGGCGGCGAGCAGTACTTC. Amino acids: CSAGTGGGEQYF.

The chain combines TRBV7-9 with TRBJ2-3; 9 bases are shared with TRBD2. The CDR3 is 19 residues long. With V trimmed by 1 base and J by 6 bases, 17 bases remained unmatched. Looked up from germline, CDR1 is SEHNR and CDR2 is FQNEAQ (reference sequence). This CDR3 is CASSLGPALAGPVGDTQYF. The CDR3 DNA sequence: TGTGCCAGCAGCTTAGGTCCCGCACTAGCGGGCCCCGTCGGGGATACGCAGTATTTT.

The V call is TRBV27, the J call TRBJ2-7; D possibly corresponds to TRBD1 (7 bases). The ends were cut back, 5 bases at V and 4 bases at J, with 18 bases in the middle. The germline V gene has CDR1 MNHEY and CDR2 SMNVEV (reference sequence). CDR3 size: 15 residues. In nucleotides, the CDR3 is TGTGCCAGCAGTGAAGCGGAGGGGGCGGTATACGAGCAGTACTTC. It translates to CASSEAEGAVYEQYF.

This chain links TRBV5-1 with TRBJ2-7, with D possibly called TRBD1 or TRBD2 (7 bases each). CDR1 is SGHRS, CDR2 YFSETQ, per germline. CDR3 length: 14 residues. The ends were cut back, 1 base at V and 3 bases at J, with 11 bases in the middle. The CDR3 nucleotides are TGCGCCAGCAGCTTGTCAGGGGGGGACTACGAGCAGTACTTC. It codes for CASSLSGGDYEQYF.

This rearrangement joins TRBV27 to TRBJ2-3; 7 bases are shared with TRBD2. V shed 4 bases, J shed 2 bases, and the junction held 9 bases outside the gene matches. Germline CDR1 MNHEY, CDR2 SMNVEV (reference sequence). CDR3 length: 16 residues. The CDR3 DNA is TGTGCCAGCAGTTCTTCCTCTAGCGGTTACACAGATACGCAGTATTTT. It translates to CASSSSSSGYTDTQYF.

This clone has a single count. The chain joins TRBV9 to TRBJ1-2, with 8 bases lining up with TRBD1. This CDR3 is 14 amino acids long. Germline V lookup: CDR1 SGDLS, CDR2 YYNGEE. Trimming cost V 2 bases and J 6 bases; bases outside gene matches: 6. The CDR3 DNA follows: TGTGCCAGCAGCGTCAGGGGGCAGGGTGATGGCTACACCTTC. Translated, it gives CASSVRGQGDGYTF.

The chain uses TRBV9 and TRBJ2-1; TRBD2 might be the D (5 bases). The CDR3 contains 14 residues. From germline, CDR1 is SGDLS and CDR2 YYNGEE. With 2 bases removed from V and 0 bases from J, the gap between germline ends came to 6 bases. CDR3 loop: CASSVGDSYNEQFF. In nucleotides, the CDR3 is TGTGCCAGCAGCGTCGGGGACTCCTACAATGAGCAGTTCTTC.

The CDR3 DNA reads TGCAGCGTTGAAGCCTTTAGCGGGAGGTGGCCTGAGCAGTTCTTC. Protein sequence: CSVEAFSGRWPEQFF. The chain recombines TRBV29-1 with TRBJ2-1; 10 nucleotides align to TRBD2. This CDR3 is 15 amino acids long. The germline CDR1 and CDR2 sequences are SQVTM and ANQGSEA. Trimming cost V 1 base and J 9 bases; bases outside gene matches: 9.

This clone appeared once. The gene calls are TRBV28 and TRBJ1-1; possibly TRBD1 for D (6 bases). In germline, CDR1 is MDHEN, CDR2 SYDVKM. This CDR3 comprises 16 residues. V was shortened by 6 bases and J by 3 bases, with 20 bases between the two germline ends. CDR3 residues: CASRQRGRGPDTEAFF. In DNA form, the CDR3 reads TGTGCCAGCAGACAACGAGGGCGGGGGCCAGACACTGAAGCTTTCTTT.

The J gene is TRBJ2-4, the V gene TRBV6-4; weak D call: TRBD1 (6 bases). The germline V and J ends were trimmed by 3 bases and 1 base, with 13 bases remaining between them. CDR1 and CDR2 (germline): MRHNA, SNTAGT. This CDR3 region has 16 residues. CDR3 residues: CASSDRQGRAKNIQYF. CDR3 nucleotides: TGTGCCAGCAGTGATAGGCAGGGGCGGGCCAAAAACATTCAGTACTTC.

This chain uses TRBV20-1 with TRBJ2-1; D is ambiguous. The V end lost 6 bases, the J end lost 7 bases, and 10 bases lay between the germline ends. The germline V gene encodes CDR1 DFQATT and CDR2 SNEGSKA (reference sequence). The CDR3 consists of 11 residues. In nucleotides, the CDR3 is TGCAGTGCCGTAATCGTTAATGAGCAGTTCTTC. This sequence encodes CSAVIVNEQFF.

The table lists this clone with a few counts. This rearrangement joins TRBV4-2 to TRBJ2-5; 10 nucleotides line up with TRBD1. The J call is doubtful: the DNA matches TRBJ2-7 better. The CDR3 has 15 amino acids. Germline V gives CDR1 LGHNA, CDR2 YNFKEQ. The CDR3, as DNA: TGTGCCAGCAGCCAAGGGACAGGGGGATCCTACGAGCAGTACTTC. It is translated as CASSQGTGGSYEQYF.

The genes are TRBV11-2 and TRBJ2-7; 9 positions match TRBD2. This CDR3 has 17 residues. The trim removed 2 bases at V and 5 bases at J, leaving 13 bases unmatched. CDR1 and CDR2 from the germline V gene are SGHAT and FQNNGV. As DNA, the CDR3 is TGTGCCAGCAGCTTAATGTCTACTAGCGGGTGGCAGAACGAGCAGTACTTC. This encodes CASSLMSTSGWQNEQYF.

This rearrangement joins TRBV7-8 to TRBJ2-3; D ambiguous. This CDR3 region has 15 residues. Germline CDR1 and CDR2: SGHVS and FQNEAQ. Between the trimmed V and J ends, which lost 2 bases and 3 bases, there was a span of 12 bases. In DNA form, the CDR3 reads TGTGCCAGCAGCTTAAGTCTGGGCCCTACAGATACGCAGTATTTT. It translates to CASSLSLGPTDTQYF. The entire variable domain, with the rest obtained from reference TRBV7-8 and TRBJ2-3, is as follows: GAGVSQSPRYKVAKRGQDVALRCDPISGHVSLFWYQQALGQGPEFLTYFQNEAQLDKSGLPSDRFFAERPEGSVSTLKIQRTQQEDSAVYLCASSLSLGPTDTQYFGPGTRLTVL.